These T cell receptor beta chains were read from a single sample in a study of blood T cell repertoires in COVID-19. TCRdb's copy holds only in-frame clones and misses some; the assay was immunoSEQ multiplex PCR. The repertoire includes some 80,000 clones, around nine tenths of them detected once, and roughly a fifth sits in the top ten. Sequenced material: peripheral blood. These TCRs come from a human donor in a cohort sampled during active COVID-19. CDR3s include the opening cysteine and the closing phenylalanine or tryptophan. Each record gives: D gene, clone size, J gene, V gene, CDR3 DNA, CDR3 protein. D genes are given only for firm matches. A row's size may be missing; if present it is once, few, many or a size class.

d_call: .
clone_size: .
j_call: TRBJ2-5
v_call: TRBV19
cdr3_nt: TGTGCCAGTAGTATCGGCCTAGCTCAAGAGACCCAGTACTTC
cdr3_aa: CASSIGLAQETQYF

d_call: .
clone_size: few
j_call: TRBJ1-1
v_call: TRBV18
cdr3_nt: TGTGCCAGCTCACCACGGGCAAAGAACACTGAAGCTTTCTTT
cdr3_aa: CASSPRAKNTEAFF

d_call: .
clone_size: .
j_call: TRBJ2-7
v_call: TRBV11-2
cdr3_nt: TGTGCCAGCAGCTTAGTTTCAGGGAAGACCTACGAGCAGTACTTC
cdr3_aa: CASSLVSGKTYEQYF

d_call: TRBD1
clone_size: .
j_call: TRBJ1-1
v_call: TRBV3-1/TRBV3-2
cdr3_nt: TGTGCCAGCAGCCAGGGGACAGGACCCCTGGAAGCTTTCTTT
cdr3_aa: CASSQGTGPLEAFF

d_call: .
clone_size: .
j_call: TRBJ1-2
v_call: TRBV11-2
cdr3_nt: TGTGCCAGCAGCCCCCGTTGGGCGTCCGACTATGGCTACACCTTC
cdr3_aa: CASSPRWASDYGYTF

d_call: TRBD1
clone_size: .
j_call: TRBJ2-1
v_call: TRBV2
cdr3_nt: TGTGCCAGCAGGACCCGACAGGGAATCAAACAAATGCAGTTCTTC
cdr3_aa: CASRTRQGIKQMQFF

d_call: .
clone_size: .
j_call: TRBJ1-1
v_call: TRBV12-3/TRBV12-4
cdr3_nt: TGTGCCAGCAGTTTTGGAGACCGGGAAGCTTTCTTT
cdr3_aa: CASSFGDREAFF

d_call: TRBD2
clone_size: .
j_call: TRBJ2-7
v_call: TRBV27
cdr3_nt: TGTGCCAGCAGCCGACTAGCGGGATTTTACGAGCAGTACTTC
cdr3_aa: CASSRLAGFYEQYF

d_call: TRBD1
clone_size: .
j_call: TRBJ1-2
v_call: TRBV6-5
cdr3_nt: TGTGCCAGCAGTTACTCCCAGGGGGATGGCTACACCTTC
cdr3_aa: CASSYSQGDGYTF

d_call: TRBD2
clone_size: .
j_call: TRBJ2-1
v_call: TRBV15
cdr3_nt: TGTGCCACCAGCAGAGTTCTAGCGGGGCCCCGAGATGAGCAGTTCTTC
cdr3_aa: CATSRVLAGPRDEQFF

d_call: .
clone_size: once
j_call: TRBJ2-1
v_call: TRBV28
cdr3_nt: TGTGCCAGCATCAATCCCCGGGACTCCAATGAGCAGTTCTTC
cdr3_aa: CASINPRDSNEQFF

d_call: TRBD1
clone_size: .
j_call: TRBJ1-2
v_call: TRBV28
cdr3_nt: TGTGCCAGCAGTACGCCGAGCAGGGGGTATGGCTACACCTTC
cdr3_aa: CASSTPSRGYGYTF

d_call: TRBD1
clone_size: .
j_call: TRBJ1-2
v_call: TRBV18
cdr3_nt: TGTGCCAGCTCACCACAACGGACAGGGGTTGATGGCTACACCTTC
cdr3_aa: CASSPQRTGVDGYTF

d_call: .
clone_size: .
j_call: TRBJ1-6
v_call: TRBV19
cdr3_nt: TGTGCCAGTAGTCCACAGGGAAATTCACCCCTCCACTTT
cdr3_aa: CASSPQGNSPLHF

d_call: TRBD1
clone_size: .
j_call: TRBJ2-7
v_call: TRBV29-1
cdr3_nt: TGCAGCGTAATTAAACAGGGGAGATCCTACGAGCAGTACTTC
cdr3_aa: CSVIKQGRSYEQYF

d_call: TRBD2
clone_size: .
j_call: TRBJ2-5
v_call: TRBV11-2
cdr3_nt: TGTGCCAGCAGCTTAACCGGGACTAGCGGGAGAAGAGAGACCCAGTACTTC
cdr3_aa: CASSLTGTSGRRETQYF

d_call: TRBD1
clone_size: .
j_call: TRBJ2-5
v_call: TRBV14
cdr3_nt: TGTGCCAGCAGCCTACTGGGACAGCAAGAGACCCAGTACTTC
cdr3_aa: CASSLLGQQETQYF

d_call: .
clone_size: .
j_call: TRBJ2-7
v_call: TRBV28
cdr3_nt: TGTGCCAGCAGAAACCCGACAGGCTCCTACGAGCAGTACTTC
cdr3_aa: CASRNPTGSYEQYF

d_call: .
clone_size: once
j_call: TRBJ1-2
v_call: TRBV29-1
cdr3_nt: TGCAGCGTTGACCCGGGGGGGGTAGATGGCTACACCTTC
cdr3_aa: CSVDPGGVDGYTF

d_call: .
clone_size: .
j_call: TRBJ2-6
v_call: TRBV19
cdr3_nt: TGTGCCAGTAGCCTCGGGGGAGTCTCTGGGGCCAACGTCCTGACTTTC
cdr3_aa: CASSLGGVSGANVLTF

d_call: TRBD2
clone_size: .
j_call: TRBJ2-2
v_call: TRBV5-1
cdr3_nt: TGCGCCAGCAGCTTGGCTAGCGGGAGAGGCGCCGGGGAGCTGTTTTTT
cdr3_aa: CASSLASGRGAGELFF

d_call: TRBD1
clone_size: .
j_call: TRBJ2-3
v_call: TRBV3-1/TRBV3-2
cdr3_nt: TGTGCCAGCAGTCACAGGGGTCTCCAGGCGGGTCGAGAGTATTTT
cdr3_aa: CASSHRGLQAGREYF

d_call: TRBD1
clone_size: .
j_call: TRBJ1-2
v_call: TRBV19
cdr3_nt: TGTGCCACAAGTGGAACAGGGGGCCGAAACTTTAACTATGGCTACACCTTC
cdr3_aa: CATSGTGGRNFNYGYTF

d_call: TRBD1
clone_size: .
j_call: TRBJ1-1
v_call: TRBV7-9
cdr3_nt: TGTGCCAGCAGCTTATCGGGGACAGGGAACACTGAAGCTTTCTTT
cdr3_aa: CASSLSGTGNTEAFF

d_call: TRBD2
clone_size: .
j_call: TRBJ2-7
v_call: TRBV5-4
cdr3_nt: TGTGCCAGCAGCTTGGGGACTAGCGGGATGGGCGAGCAGTACTTC
cdr3_aa: CASSLGTSGMGEQYF

d_call: .
clone_size: .
j_call: TRBJ2-1
v_call: TRBV18
cdr3_nt: TGTGCCAGCTCCCCCGGCTGGAGGCCCTACAATGAGCAGTTCTTC
cdr3_aa: CASSPGWRPYNEQFF

d_call: .
clone_size: .
j_call: TRBJ2-1
v_call: TRBV4-3
cdr3_nt: TGCGCCAGCAGCCAAGACCCGGGAGCCTACAATGAGCAGTTCTTC
cdr3_aa: CASSQDPGAYNEQFF

d_call: TRBD1
clone_size: .
j_call: TRBJ1-6
v_call: TRBV3-1/TRBV3-2
cdr3_nt: TGTGCCAGCAGCCCTCGTTCGGGACAGGGGTACTATAATTCACCCCTCCACTTT
cdr3_aa: CASSPRSGQGYYNSPLHF

d_call: .
clone_size: .
j_call: TRBJ2-3
v_call: TRBV12-5
cdr3_nt: TGTGCTAGTGGCCAAACAGATACGCAGTATTTT
cdr3_aa: CASGQTDTQYF

d_call: TRBD1
clone_size: .
j_call: TRBJ2-5
v_call: TRBV15
cdr3_nt: TGTGCCACCAGCAGGAGTCCCCAGGGGGCTGGGGAGACCCAGTACTTC
cdr3_aa: CATSRSPQGAGETQYF

d_call: TRBD1
clone_size: .
j_call: TRBJ2-7
v_call: TRBV18
cdr3_nt: TGTGCCAGCTCACTTGGACAGGACTACGAGCAGTACTTC
cdr3_aa: CASSLGQDYEQYF

d_call: TRBD2
clone_size: .
j_call: TRBJ2-4
v_call: TRBV12-5
cdr3_nt: TGTGCTAGTGGTTCCACCCTAGCGGGGGGCCGATTAGCCAAAAACATTCAGTACTTC
cdr3_aa: CASGSTLAGGRLAKNIQYF

d_call: .
clone_size: .
j_call: TRBJ2-7
v_call: TRBV19
cdr3_nt: TGTGCCAGTAGTATCCGGACAGTCGGTTACGAGCAGTACTTC
cdr3_aa: CASSIRTVGYEQYF

d_call: .
clone_size: .
j_call: TRBJ1-2
v_call: TRBV18
cdr3_nt: TGTGCCAGCTCACCGAGGGGGTCGGATGGCTACACCTTC
cdr3_aa: CASSPRGSDGYTF

d_call: TRBD1
clone_size: once
j_call: TRBJ1-1
v_call: TRBV29-1
cdr3_nt: TGCAGCGTTCGGACAGGCCCTTGGGGCACTGAAGCTTTCTTT
cdr3_aa: CSVRTGPWGTEAFF

d_call: .
clone_size: .
j_call: TRBJ1-5
v_call: TRBV5-5
cdr3_nt: TGTGCCAGCAGCGCCGGGTATAGCAATCAGCCCCAGCATTTT
cdr3_aa: CASSAGYSNQPQHF

d_call: .
clone_size: once
j_call: TRBJ2-2
v_call: TRBV9
cdr3_nt: TGTGCCAGCAGCCTACTCCGCGGGTGGGGTAAAGGGACCGGGGAGCTGTTTTTT
cdr3_aa: CASSLLRGWGKGTGELFF

d_call: TRBD1
clone_size: .
j_call: TRBJ2-5
v_call: TRBV6-5
cdr3_nt: TGTGCCAGCAGTTACTGGACAGGGGCCACCCAAGAGACCCAGTACTTC
cdr3_aa: CASSYWTGATQETQYF